This T cell receptor beta chain originates from a study of PD-1 blockade in classical Hodgkin lymphoma. Sequencing was performed with immunoSEQ multiplex PCR; in TCRdb, only in-frame clones are kept and a portion is missing. The sample gives under 30,000 clones, around 71% of which show up once; 3% to 4% is in the top ten. Whole-study results and caveats: Newly diagnosed patients were reported to start with lower TCR diversity than healthy donors.

Comment on this clone: Its antigen is not identified.

Each patient relapsed following autologous stem cell transplantation, and prior brentuximab vedotin exposure differed. The receptor was isolated from a human donor with classical Hodgkin lymphoma. This specimen consisted of peripheral blood mononuclear cells (PBMCs), obtained before the second cycle of nivolumab.

CDR3 sequence (DNA): TGTGCCAGCAGTCATGCTCGGGGGACACACCTTTTGAACACTGAAGCTTTCTTT. Its translation is CASSHARGTHLLNTEAFF. The rearrangement links TRBV7-9 to TRBJ1-1; TRBD1 might be the D (6 bases). Germline assignment: CDR1 SEHNR and CDR2 FQNEAQ (reference sequence). Trimming left V 6 bases short and J 0 bases short, with 23 bases between. CDR3 length: 18 residues.